One and the same sample provided the 8 T cell receptor beta chains below, sequenced in a study of CD8+ T cells in alopecia areata listed by TCRdb under 2018. Receptors were amplified or captured by the immunoSEQ multiplex PCR assay. To provide template for TCR sequencing, every sample had RNA extracted and reverse transcribed into cDNA. Imported from immuneACCESS, the table was reduced by TCRdb to in-frame sequences with V and J called. These copies leave out some clones; in studies compared against another copy, an unresolved V gene accounts for under half, and the cause of the remainder is not known. The sample data list approximately 140,000 clones, and roughly 48% of these were observed just once. Roughly 7.5% of the sample belongs to the ten largest clones. The sample taken for sequencing was CD4+ T cells sorted from blood. Source of these receptors: a human donor with alopecia areata.

This clone was seen only a few times. The J gene is TRBJ2-7, the V gene TRBV4-2, with 11 bases fitting TRBD2. V dropped 3 bases and J dropped 1; count of bases not matched to a gene: 5. The CDR3 spans 16 residues. Germline values: CDR1 LGHNA, CDR2 YNFKEQ. The CDR3: CASSQGTSGRSYEQYF. CDR3 coding DNA: TGTGCCAGCAGCCAGGGGACTAGCGGACGATCCTACGAGCAGTACTTC.

This clone was observed a handful of times. The rearrangement links TRBV14 to TRBJ2-1; D is perhaps TRBD2 (7 bases). The germline CDR1 and CDR2 sequences are SGHDN and FVKESK. The CDR3 covers 13 residues. Trimming left V 3 bases short and J 12 bases short, with 15 bases between. The CDR3 loop reads CASSQYRGGAQFF. The CDR3 DNA sequence: TGTGCCAGCAGCCAGTACCGCGGGGGCGCGCAGTTCTTC.

In its sample, this clone was seen a few times. The rearrangement joins TRBV4-1 to TRBJ2-4; 7 positions match TRBD2. The germline V gene encodes CDR1 MGHRA and CDR2 YSYEKL. The trim removed 4 bases at V and 3 bases at J, leaving 9 bases unmatched. This CDR3 contains 16 residues. The CDR3 bases are TGCGCCAGCAGCCTTCCTATGGCGGGAGACAAAAACATTCAGTACTTC. Translated: CASSLPMAGDKNIQYF.

This chain links TRBV6-5 with TRBJ1-2; no clear D gene. Germline CDR1 is MNHEY and CDR2 is SVGAGI. V was trimmed by 5 bases and J by 8 bases, leaving 15 bases between them. This CDR3 contains 13 residues. The CDR3 here is CASSPDGRPGYTF. CDR3 nucleotide sequence: TGTGCCAGCAGTCCCGACGGGCGGCCGGGCTACACCTTC.

V and J are TRBV27 and TRBJ2-5, with TRBD1 matching over 8 bases. This CDR3 contains 14 residues. In germline, CDR1 is MNHEY, CDR2 SMNVEV (reference sequence). V was pared by 2 bases and J by 4 bases, with 3 bases of the junction left unmatched. CDR3 region: CASSLAQGGETQYF. DNA for the CDR3: TGTGCCAGCAGTTTAGCACAGGGGGGAGAGACCCAGTACTTC.

The CDR3 region is CASSWTGEWSSYEQYF. The CDR3 DNA reads TGCGCCAGCAGCTGGACAGGGGAGTGGAGTTCCTACGAGCAGTACTTC. The chain employs TRBV5-1 and TRBJ2-7, with 9 bases aligning to TRBD1. With V trimmed by 3 bases and J by 1 base, 8 bases remained unmatched. The CDR3 loop spans 16 amino acids. Germline CDR1 reads SGHRS; CDR2 reads YFSETQ.

The J gene is TRBJ2-7, the V gene TRBV29-1, with D hard to call. The germline CDR1 and CDR2 sequences are SQVTM and ANQGSEA. Trimming pared 4 bases from V and 2 bases from J, leaving 18 bases between. The CDR3 totals 15 residues. CDR3 in amino acids: CSVAFRASTTYEQYF. The CDR3 coding sequence is TGCAGCGTTGCTTTTAGGGCTTCTACTACCTACGAGCAGTACTTC.

The rearrangement joins TRBV29-1 to TRBJ1-1; 8 positions agree with TRBD1. The trim removed 7 bases at V and 3 bases at J, leaving 7 bases unmatched. The CDR3 runs 13 residues. Germline CDR1 SQVTM, CDR2 ANQGSEA. CDR3 protein: CSARTGSDTEAFF. The CDR3 DNA reads TGCAGCGCCCGGACAGGGTCGGACACTGAAGCTTTCTTT. The full variable domain, completed using reference TRBV29-1 and TRBJ1-1, is SAVISQKPSRDICQRGTSLTIQCQVDSQVTMMFWYRQQPGQSLTLIATANQGSEATYESGFVIDKFPISRPNLTFSTLTVSNMSPEDSSIYLCSARTGSDTEAFFGQGTRLTVV.